Listed here are 17 T cell receptor beta chains from one sample, sequenced in a study of low-dose radiotherapy and immunotherapy resistance in tumors (dated by TCRdb to the early 2020s). First-strand cDNA was synthesized with Superscript III and a set of TRAV- and TRBV-specific primers, covering both TCRalpha and TCRbeta chains. TCRs were amplified with Phusion for approximately 18 PCR cycles, with a constant-region primer paired with the adapter attached to the V primers. Clones were called with MiXCR by TCRdb after fastp trimmed the public reads at Q25, and only in-frame beta chains were retained. Rows with a matching CDR3 protein are joined into one entry that keeps the most common DNA and genes. For this sample there are about 12,000 distinct CDR3 sequences; 76% appear just once. Of the sample, roughly 3.2% is held by the ten largest clones. The source of these receptors is a human donor with advanced metastatic prostate, ovarian, gallbladder or colorectal cancer (not recorded which). This table probably holds off-target reads from a library built for another chain.

This clonotype was seen more than once but under ten times. J is TRBJ2-1 and V is TRBV28, with D perhaps matching TRBD1 or TRBD2 (5 bases each). Trimming stripped 5 bases from V and 6 bases from J, with 11 bases between. CDR3 length: 13 amino acids. CDR1 is MDHEN, CDR2 SYDVKM, per germline. DNA of the CDR3: TGTGCCAGCAGTGACCCTGGGGGCAATGAGCAGTTCTTC. Protein: CASSDPGGNEQFF.

This chain joins TRBV28 and TRBJ1-5, with D possibly being TRBD1 (5 bases). The CDR3 is 12 amino acids. V was pared by 8 bases and J by 4 bases, with 9 bases between. Germline CDR1 is MDHEN and CDR2 is SYDVKM. This chain's CDR3 is CASFRGNQPQHF. The CDR3 DNA sequence: TGTGCCAGCTTTAGGGGTAATCAGCCCCAGCATTTT.

This clonotype was counted a single time. This chain links TRBV29-1 with TRBJ2-1, with D perhaps TRBD2 (6 bases). The CDR3 spans 12 residues. Between the trimmed V and J ends, which lost 3 bases and 9 bases, there was a span of 12 bases. The V gene's germline CDR1 is SQVTM and CDR2 ANQGSEA. DNA for the CDR3: TGCAGCGTTGATGGGGGGTTGAGTGAGCAGTTCTTC. Its protein is CSVDGGLSEQFF.

The CDR3 is CSAGTDSNQPQHF. The DNA of the CDR3 is TGCAGCGCTGGGACCGACAGCAATCAGCCCCAGCATTTT. The chain is built from TRBV29-1 and TRBJ1-5; possibly TRBD1 for D (5 bases). From germline, CDR1 is SQVTM and CDR2 ANQGSEA. The CDR3 contains 13 residues. The V end lost 7 bases, the J end lost 1 base, and 11 bases lay between the germline ends.

This clonotype was seen a handful of times. The chain couples TRBV30 to TRBJ2-1, with D perhaps matching TRBD2 (5 bases). Per germline, CDR1 GTSNPN and CDR2 SVGIG (reference sequence). The V end lost 2 bases, the J end lost 5 bases, and 7 bases lay between the germline ends. The CDR3 contains 12 residues. CDR3 bases: TGTGCCTGGAGTCAACTAGACAATGAGCAGTTCTTC. Translated, it gives CAWSQLDNEQFF.

The chain combines TRBV7-2 with TRBJ2-6, with 7 bases identical to TRBD1. CDR3 length: 15 amino acids. Germline V gene lookup returns CDR1 SGHTA and CDR2 FQGNSA. The V gene end was trimmed by 6 bases and the J gene end by 0 bases; junction bases not matched to a gene: 2. The CDR3 coding sequence is TGTGCCAGCAGTTCAGGGGGCTCTGGGGCCAACGTCCTGACTTTC. Residues: CASSSGGSGANVLTF.

This sequence joins TRBV5-1 and TRBJ2-2; maybe TRBD1 (5 bases). Germline CDR1 SGHRS, CDR2 YFSETQ. V shed 4 bases and J shed 4 bases, with 11 bases lying between them. The CDR3 is made up of 14 amino acids. CDR3 region: CASSQGAPTGELFF. In DNA form, the CDR3 reads TGCGCCAGCAGCCAAGGGGCTCCCACCGGGGAGCTGTTTTTT.

The chain uses TRBV7-2 and TRBJ2-1; 11 positions match TRBD1. Germline lookup yields CDR1 SGHTA and CDR2 FQGNSA. The CDR3 consists of 16 residues. With V trimmed by 0 bases and J by 5 bases, 3 bases remained unmatched. The CDR3 loop reads CASSLAGQGVNNEQFF. The CDR3 DNA follows: TGTGCCAGCAGCTTAGCGGGACAGGGGGTCAACAATGAGCAGTTCTTC.

The chain carries TRBV15 and TRBJ2-3, with 7 bases fitting TRBD1. This CDR3 comprises 16 residues. Germline values: CDR1 LNHNV, CDR2 YYDKDF (reference sequence). V dropped 0 bases and J dropped 6; count of bases not matched to a gene: 9. The CDR3 loop reads CATSREPDRAGDTQYF. CDR3 DNA sequence: TGTGCCACCAGCAGAGAACCTGACAGGGCAGGGGATACGCAGTATTTT.

This chain connects TRBV2 to TRBJ1-1; D is undetermined. The germline V gene has CDR1 SNHLY and CDR2 FYNNEI. The CDR3 is 12 residues long. Trimming removed 4 bases from V and 4 bases from J, with 7 bases in between. CDR3 region: CASSGTGTEAFF. CDR3 in DNA: TGTGCCAGCAGTGGCACGGGCACTGAAGCTTTCTTT.

This chain uses TRBV5-1 with TRBJ2-3; D gene unclear. Germline loops: CDR1 SGHRS, CDR2 YFSETQ. The ends were cut back, 1 base at V and 0 bases at J, with 9 bases in the middle. CDR3 length: 15 residues. This CDR3 reads CASSLFMGSTDTQYF. The CDR3 DNA reads as TGCGCCAGCAGCTTGTTCATGGGTAGCACAGATACGCAGTATTTT.

The chain is built from TRBV4-3 and TRBJ1-4, with D unclear. CDR3 size: 17 residues. Germline loops: CDR1 LGHNA, CDR2 YSLEER. Trimming took off 0 bases at V and 7 bases at J, with 18 bases between the two ends. CDR3 amino acids: CASSQDRVDVRPEKLFF. The DNA for the CDR3 is TGCGCCAGCAGCCAAGATCGGGTAGACGTCCGACCTGAAAAACTGTTTTTT.

The chain joins TRBV5-1 to TRBJ2-3; D is possibly TRBD1 (5 bases). The germline gives CDR1 SGHRS, CDR2 YFSETQ. Trimming stripped 8 bases from V and 2 bases from J, with 12 bases between. The CDR3 runs to 13 residues. CDR3 nucleotide sequence: TGCGCCAGTTCAGGGCCTTCCACAGATACGCAGTATTTT. Amino acids: CASSGPSTDTQYF.

The chain links TRBV19 to TRBJ1-2; D call uncertain. This CDR3 has 14 residues. Per the germline V gene, CDR1 is LNHDA and CDR2 is SQIVND (reference sequence). V lost 3 bases to trimming and J lost 1 base, with 9 bases between them. CDR3 nucleotide sequence: TGTGCCAGTAGTATGAGCGGGGTTAACTATGGCTACACCTTC. Amino acids: CASSMSGVNYGYTF. The full variable domain, its missing parts supplied by reference TRBV19 and TRBJ1-2, is DGGITQSPKYLFRKEGQNVTLSCEQNLNHDAMYWYRQDPGQGLRLIYYSQIVNDFQKGDIAEGYSVSREKKESFPLTVTSAQKNPTAFYLCASSMSGVNYGYTFGSGTRLTVV.

As DNA, the CDR3 is TGCAGTGCATTACAGGGGGCCTTAGGTAATGAGCAGTTCTTC. Translating gives CSALQGALGNEQFF. The rearrangement links TRBV20-1 to TRBJ2-1; 9 bases map to TRBD1. Trimming cost V 6 bases and J 7 bases; bases outside gene matches: 10. The germline V gene has CDR1 DFQATT and CDR2 SNEGSKA (reference sequence). There are 14 residues in the CDR3.

This chain connects TRBV14 to TRBJ2-2, with 11 bases aligning to TRBD2. CDR3 size: 19 residues. The germline gives CDR1 SGHDN, CDR2 FVKESK. V lost 3 bases, J lost 7 bases, and 16 bases stayed unmatched. The CDR3 is CASSHKGLAAARRSGELFF. In DNA, the CDR3 is TGTGCCAGCAGCCATAAGGGACTAGCGGCAGCCAGACGAAGCGGGGAGCTGTTTTTT.

Only a few counts were recorded for this clonotype. The V and J genes are TRBV5-6 and TRBJ1-2, with D unresolved. V was shortened by 4 bases and J by 5 bases, with 12 bases between the two germline ends. The germline V gene has CDR1 SGHDT and CDR2 YYEEEE. CDR3 size: 13 residues. The CDR3 DNA follows: TGTGCCAGCAGCGCCGGGAGGAGGTATGGCTACACCTTC. It is translated as CASSAGRRYGYTF.